Sequencing of this TCR beta chain was carried out in a study of blood T cells in healthy people across ages. The overall study: In model experiments, template switching was able to capture about one barcoded beta molecule for every two T cells that were present. Regarding the study as a whole: The study could not conclusively compare naive and antigen-experienced cells, given its unsorted PBMCs. Any changes in expanded clonotypes were possibly confounded, as donor CMV status remained unknown.

This clonotype has only one observation. The antigen remains undetermined. The junction shows a germline mismatch at one end, possibly a read error. A second about 7 to 11 cycle PCR used barcoded and J-beta primers. TCRdb itself ran the 5' RACE reads through MiXCR, one entry per CDR3 protein. The repertoire holds some 1.7 million distinct CDR3 sequences, with approximately 30% as singletons. PBMCs, at least 6 million per sample, were isolated. The CDR3 has 15 residues. CDR1 SEHNR and CDR2 FQNEAQ come from the germline V gene (reference sequence). The chain is built from TRBV7-9 and TRBJ2-1, with a tentative D call TRBD2 (6 bases). The TCR sequence derives from a woman in her thirties in good health. Sequenced: blood. CDR3 coding DNA: TGTGCCAGCAGCTCCTCCGTGTCTACCGGGAGTGAAGAGGTCTTC. The encoded protein is CASSSSVSTGSEEVF.